These 26 T cell receptor beta chains came from one sample sequenced in a study of patients with pleural tuberculosis. Via MiXCR, TCRdb re-called the reads, giving one row per CDR3 protein. The data hold about 50,000 distinct CDR3 sequences, with about 7.3% observed a single time. These receptors were taken from a human donor with pleural tuberculosis.

This clonotype was detected only a few times. This may be a read error: a much more frequent sequence differs by one nucleotide. This chain joins TRBV11-2 and TRBJ1-2; TRBD1 might be the D (6 bases). The V end was cut by 5 bases, the J end by 8 bases, with 15 bases between. The CDR3 length is 13 residues. CDR1 is SGHAT, CDR2 FQNNGV, per germline. The chain's CDR3 is CASSTGQSGGYTF. CDR3 nucleotides: TGTGCCAGCAGCACCGGACAGAGTGGAGGCTACACCTTC.

Concerning this clonotype itself: A much larger clone differs by one base, so this may be a read error. V gene TRBV20-1 combines with J gene TRBJ1-2, with D uncertain. V dropped 5 bases and J dropped 2 bases, with 15 bases sitting between them. The CDR3 is 14 residues long. CDR1 is DFQATT, CDR2 SNEGSKA, per germline (reference sequence). The CDR3 sequence is CSAGPGFGNYGYTF. CDR3 nucleotide sequence: TGCAGTGCTGGACCGGGGTTTGGCAACTATGGCTACACCTTC.

This clonotype was seen a handful of times. V and J are TRBV11-1 and TRBJ2-7; D ambiguous. The CDR3 is 13 residues long. CDR1 SGHAT and CDR2 FQDESV come from the germline V gene (reference sequence). Trimming cost V 0 bases and J 3 bases, with 6 bases left between them. CDR3 nucleotide sequence: TGTGCCAGCAGCTTAGCAACCGACTACGAGCAGTACTTC. Amino acid sequence: CASSLATDYEQYF.

In this sample, this clonotype turned up many times. The chain recombines TRBV6-2 or TRBV6-3 with TRBJ1-4; 7 bases are shared with TRBD1. Germline CDR1 MNHEY, CDR2 SVGEGT. This CDR3 is 14 amino acids long. The junction had 6 bases not matched to a gene; V was cut back by 3 bases and J by 8 bases. In DNA form, the CDR3 reads TGTGCCAGCAGTTATGCAGGGGGAGAAGAAAAACTGTTTTTT. Translating gives CASSYAGGEEKLFF.

This clonotype was recorded at least ten times. The rearrangement uses TRBV2 and TRBJ2-3; TRBD1 is a possible D gene (6 bases). This CDR3 has 14 amino acids. Germline CDR1 and CDR2: SNHLY and FYNNEI. V lost 11 bases to trimming and J lost 2 bases, with 17 bases between them. Written as DNA, the CDR3 is TGTGCCGGGCATGGGGGCCAACCCACAGATACGCAGTATTTT. Translation: CAGHGGQPTDTQYF.

This clonotype was counted ten times or more. The chain uses TRBV11-1 and TRBJ1-3; D gene ambiguous. CDR1 SGHAT and CDR2 FQDESV come from the germline V gene (reference sequence). Between the trimmed V and J ends, which lost 5 bases and 5 bases, there was a span of 16 bases. This CDR3 spans 15 amino acids. The CDR3 region has the DNA TGTGCCAGCAGCCGGAATGGGTCGACGCGAAACACCATATATTTT. Protein sequence: CASSRNGSTRNTIYF.

The chain combines TRBV11-2 with TRBJ2-7, with 11 positions matching TRBD2. The CDR3 has 15 amino acids. The J segment lost 4 bases and the V segment lost 5 bases, leaving 7 bases of the junction unmatched. The germline V gene encodes CDR1 SGHAT and CDR2 FQNNGV. The DNA for the CDR3 is TGTGCCAGCAGCCCCCGGGCTAGCGGGGGGTACGAGCAGTACTTC. Amino acid sequence: CASSPRASGGYEQYF.

This clonotype has just a few counts. Germline is not matched at one junction end, which may reflect a read error. The chain links TRBV2 to TRBJ1-1; TRBD1 aligns across 11 bases. Germline V CDR1 and CDR2: SNHLY, FYNNEI. This CDR3 has 15 amino acids. CDR3 sequence (DNA): TGTGCCAGCAGTCCGGGACAGGGGGTAAGGACTGAAGCTTCCTTT. Residues: CASSPGQGVRTEASF.

There are many counts of this clonotype. The chain links TRBV6-1 to TRBJ2-7, with TRBD1 matching 8 bases. CDR1 is MNHNS, CDR2 SASEGT, per germline. V lost 9 bases to trimming and J lost 5 bases; unmatched junction nucleotides: 6. This CDR3 spans 12 amino acids. CDR3 DNA: TGTGCCAGTAGGACAGGGATAGACGAGCAGTACTTC. It specifies CASRTGIDEQYF.

Regarding this clonotype: This may be a read error, as it is one base from a much larger clone. V is TRBV20-1 and J is TRBJ2-1; D ambiguous. Germline-derived CDR1 and CDR2 are DFQATT and SNEGSKA (reference sequence). The V end was cut by 4 bases, the J end by 8 bases, with 12 bases between. CDR3 length equals 12 residues. The CDR3 reads CSATDALDEQFF. The CDR3 bases are TGCAGTGCTACGGACGCCCTCGATGAGCAGTTCTTC.

Ten or more counts support this clonotype. This chain uses TRBV4-1 with TRBJ2-3; D not resolved. The CDR3 sequence is 15 residues long. The V end lost 0 bases, the J end lost 0 bases, and 7 bases lay between the germline ends. CDR1 and CDR2 from the germline V gene are MGHRA and YSYEKL. The CDR3, as DNA: TGCGCCAGCAGCCAAGAACGAACAAGCACAGATACGCAGTATTTT. Protein sequence: CASSQERTSTDTQYF.

This clonotype was recorded at least ten times. The chain recombines TRBV28 with TRBJ2-3; D is unresolved. CDR1 and CDR2 from the germline V gene are MDHEN and SYDVKM. The V end lost 1 base, the J end lost 7 bases, and 21 bases lay between the germline ends. The CDR3 runs to 17 residues. The CDR3: CASSLYSRLLRGNTQYF. For the CDR3, the DNA is TGTGCCAGCAGTTTATACTCAAGACTCCTCCGAGGAAATACGCAGTATTTT. The full variable domain, its missing parts supplied by reference TRBV28 and TRBJ2-3, is DVKVTQSSRYLVKRTGEKVFLECVQDMDHENMFWYRQDPGLGLRLIYFSYDVKMKEKGDIPEGYSVSREKKERFSLILESASTNQTSMYLCASSLYSRLLRGNTQYFGPGTRLTVL.

This clonotype was detected ten times or more. The gene calls are TRBV13 and TRBJ1-4; D gene ambiguous. Germline lookup yields CDR1 PRHDT and CDR2 FYEKMQ (reference sequence). The CDR3 length is 17 residues. V dropped 5 bases and J dropped 0 bases, with 16 bases sitting between them. The CDR3 sequence: CASSSTRGRSTNEKLFF. The CDR3 bases are TGTGCCAGCAGCAGTACCCGTGGCCGATCAACTAATGAAAAACTGTTTTTT.

In this sample, this clonotype turned up many times. This chain connects TRBV27 to TRBJ2-5, with 7 bases matching TRBD2. V trimming: 3 bases; J trimming: 5 bases; junction bases outside the gene matches: 9. Per germline, CDR1 MNHEY and CDR2 SMNVEV (reference sequence). CDR3 length: 15 residues. CDR3 nucleotide sequence: TGTGCCAGCAGTTTTCAGCGGGGACTGAGGGAGACCCAGTACTTC. It encodes CASSFQRGLRETQYF.

This clonotype was detected many times. This chain joins TRBV19 and TRBJ1-1; 8 nucleotides match TRBD1. J gave up 2 bases and V 5 bases, and 7 bases lay outside the gene matches. The CDR3 consists of 15 residues. Per germline, CDR1 LNHDA and CDR2 SQIVND (reference sequence). CDR3 in DNA: TGTGCCAGTAGTCTCGACAGGGGAGTTAACACTGAAGCTTTCTTT. It is translated as CASSLDRGVNTEAFF.

This clonotype has ten or more counts. CDR3 in amino acids: CASSELRMGQETQYF. The DNA of the CDR3 is TGTGCCAGCAGTGAACTAAGGATGGGGCAAGAGACCCAGTACTTC. The V and J genes are TRBV6-1 and TRBJ2-5; D not certain. CDR1 MNHNS and CDR2 SASEGT come from the germline V gene. The V end was cut by 2 bases, the J end by 2 bases, with 12 bases between. The CDR3 has 15 residues.

This clonotype was picked up many times. The J gene is TRBJ1-6, the V gene TRBV20-1; D remains ambiguous. With 0 bases removed from V and 5 bases from J, the gap between germline ends came to 8 bases. This CDR3 is 14 amino acids long. Germline loops: CDR1 DFQATT, CDR2 SNEGSKA (reference sequence). The CDR3 protein is CSAREWTDNSPLHF. The CDR3 nucleotides are TGCAGTGCTAGAGAATGGACGGATAATTCACCCCTCCACTTT.

There are a few counts of this clonotype. This chain links TRBV12-3 or TRBV12-4 with TRBJ1-2; TRBD1 is a possible D gene (6 bases). CDR3 length: 15 residues. V shed 2 bases and J shed 7 bases, with 17 bases lying between them. This chain's CDR3 is CASSLIRGAEIGYTF. DNA for the CDR3: TGTGCCAGCAGTTTAATTCGGGGGGCAGAGATTGGCTACACCTTC.

This clonotype was counted many times. V is TRBV11-2 and J is TRBJ2-5; 8 bases agree with TRBD2. CDR1 and CDR2 (germline): SGHAT, FQNNGV. This CDR3 spans 14 amino acids. J gave up 5 bases and V 7 bases, and 9 bases lay outside the gene matches. The CDR3, as DNA: TGTGCCAGCAAGACAAGCGGGAGTCAGGAGACCCAGTACTTC. It translates to CASKTSGSQETQYF.

This clonotype came up many times. The chain links TRBV11-2 to TRBJ2-1; tentative D call: TRBD2 (5 bases). V was clipped by 4 bases and J by 8 bases, with 18 bases between them. In germline, CDR1 is SGHAT, CDR2 FQNNGV. The CDR3 totals 15 residues. The CDR3 DNA reads as TGTGCCAGCAGCTCCCTCAGCCCGAGGGCCTATGAGCAGTTCTTC. Translation gives CASSSLSPRAYEQFF.

This clonotype appeared a few times. The gene calls are TRBV11-2 and TRBJ2-5, with TRBD1 matching 9 bases. Germline V lookup: CDR1 SGHAT, CDR2 FQNNGV. V was clipped by 5 bases and J by 5 bases; unmatched bases: 6. This CDR3 has 14 residues. CDR3 nucleotide sequence: TGTGCCAGCAGCCCATACAGGGGGCCGGAGACCCAGTACTTC. Its translation is CASSPYRGPETQYF.

The V call is TRBV19, the J call TRBJ2-1; D is undetermined. The CDR3 is 15 amino acids. Trimming took off 3 bases at V and 6 bases at J, with 15 bases between the two ends. CDR1 and CDR2 (germline): LNHDA, SQIVND (reference sequence). In nucleotides, the CDR3 is TGTGCCAGTAGTATTTGGCCCGGGTTGTCCAATGAGCAGTTCTTC. Amino acids: CASSIWPGLSNEQFF.

This clonotype has ten or more counts. This sequence joins TRBV4-2 and TRBJ2-3; TRBD1 is a possible D gene (5 bases). The CDR3 runs 14 residues. The germline V and J ends were trimmed by 1 base and 5 bases, with 10 bases remaining between them. Germline CDR1 is LGHNA and CDR2 is YNFKEQ. The chain's CDR3 is CASSQVQGEDTQYF. The CDR3 DNA sequence: TGTGCCAGCAGCCAAGTCCAGGGTGAAGATACGCAGTATTTT.

In this sample, this clonotype turned up many times. The chain carries TRBV6-5 and TRBJ1-1; D is unclear. Trimming cost V 2 bases and J 3 bases, with 4 bases left between them. This CDR3 has 12 amino acids. Germline V lookup: CDR1 MNHEY, CDR2 SVGAGI. In DNA, the CDR3 is TGTGCCAGCAGTTACGGGGACACTGAAGCTTTCTTT. Translating it yields CASSYGDTEAFF.

This clonotype was seen at least ten times. The chain couples TRBV7-6 to TRBJ2-3; 9 bases map to TRBD1. This CDR3 is built from 16 residues. Germline values: CDR1 SGHVS, CDR2 FNYEAQ. Trimming cost V 5 bases and J 6 bases; bases outside gene matches: 12. The CDR3 coding sequence is TGTGCCAGCAGCCAGGGGGACAGGGCTGTTTGGGATACGCAGTATTTT. Encoded protein: CASSQGDRAVWDTQYF.

The chain is built from TRBV29-1 and TRBJ2-1; a possible D gene is TRBD1 (5 bases). CDR1 and CDR2 (germline): SQVTM, ANQGSEA. This CDR3 spans 12 amino acids. The ends were cut back, 2 bases at V and 7 bases at J, with 9 bases in the middle. CDR3: CSVEPQGNEQFF. The DNA of the CDR3 is TGCAGCGTTGAACCCCAGGGTAATGAGCAGTTCTTC.